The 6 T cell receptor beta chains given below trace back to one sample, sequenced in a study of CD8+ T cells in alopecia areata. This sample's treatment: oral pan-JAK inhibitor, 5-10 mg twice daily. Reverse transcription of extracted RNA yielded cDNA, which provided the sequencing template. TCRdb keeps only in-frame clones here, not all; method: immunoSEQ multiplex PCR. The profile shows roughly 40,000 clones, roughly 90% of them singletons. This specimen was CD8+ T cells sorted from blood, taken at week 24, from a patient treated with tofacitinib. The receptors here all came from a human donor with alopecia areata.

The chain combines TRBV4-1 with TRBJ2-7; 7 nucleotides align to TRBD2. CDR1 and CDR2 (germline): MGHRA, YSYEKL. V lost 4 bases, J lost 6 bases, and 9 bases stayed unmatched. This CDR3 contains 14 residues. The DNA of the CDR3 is TGCGCCAGCAGCCCTCCGGGAGCGGGGTTCGAGCAGTACTTC. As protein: CASSPPGAGFEQYF.

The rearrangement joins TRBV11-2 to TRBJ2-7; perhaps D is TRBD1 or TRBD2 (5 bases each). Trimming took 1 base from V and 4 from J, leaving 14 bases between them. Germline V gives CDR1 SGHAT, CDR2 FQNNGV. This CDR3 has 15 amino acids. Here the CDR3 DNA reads TGTGCCAGCAGCTTAGGGACGGGGACCCAGTACGAGCAGTACTTC. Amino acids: CASSLGTGTQYEQYF.

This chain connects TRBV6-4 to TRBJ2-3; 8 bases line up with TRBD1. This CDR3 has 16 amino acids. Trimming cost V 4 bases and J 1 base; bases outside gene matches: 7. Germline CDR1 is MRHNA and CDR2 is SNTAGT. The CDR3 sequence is CASSVSATGGTDTQYF. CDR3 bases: TGTGCCAGCAGTGTCTCGGCGACAGGGGGCACAGATACGCAGTATTTT.

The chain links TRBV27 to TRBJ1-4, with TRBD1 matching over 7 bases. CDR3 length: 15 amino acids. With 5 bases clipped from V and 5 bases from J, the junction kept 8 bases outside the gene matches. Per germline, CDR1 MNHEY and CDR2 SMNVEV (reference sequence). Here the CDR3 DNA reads TGTGCCAGCAGTGACCACGGGACAGAGAATGAAAAACTGTTTTTT. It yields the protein CASSDHGTENEKLFF.

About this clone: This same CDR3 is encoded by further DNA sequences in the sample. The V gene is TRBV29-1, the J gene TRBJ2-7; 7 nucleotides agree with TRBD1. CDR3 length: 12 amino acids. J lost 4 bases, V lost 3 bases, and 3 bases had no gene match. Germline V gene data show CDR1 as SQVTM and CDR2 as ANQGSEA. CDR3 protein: CSVEGDSYEQYF. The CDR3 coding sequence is TGCAGCGTTGAGGGGGACAGTTACGAGCAGTACTTC.

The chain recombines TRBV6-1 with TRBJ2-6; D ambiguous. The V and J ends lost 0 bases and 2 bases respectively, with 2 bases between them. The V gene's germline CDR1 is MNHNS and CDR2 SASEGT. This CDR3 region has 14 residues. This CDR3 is CASSEATGANVLTF. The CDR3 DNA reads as TGTGCCAGCAGTGAAGCTACTGGGGCCAACGTCCTGACTTTC.